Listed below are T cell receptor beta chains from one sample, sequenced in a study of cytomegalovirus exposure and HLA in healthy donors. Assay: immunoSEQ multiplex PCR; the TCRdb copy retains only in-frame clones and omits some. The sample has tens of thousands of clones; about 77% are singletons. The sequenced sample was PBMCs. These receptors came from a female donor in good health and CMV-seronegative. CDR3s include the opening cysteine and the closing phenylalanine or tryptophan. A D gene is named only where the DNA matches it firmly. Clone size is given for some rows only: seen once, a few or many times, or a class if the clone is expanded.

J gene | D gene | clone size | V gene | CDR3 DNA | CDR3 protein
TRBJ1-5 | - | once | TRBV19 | TGTGCCACCAGGAAGGTTAGCAATCAGCCCCAGCATTTT | CATRKVSNQPQHF
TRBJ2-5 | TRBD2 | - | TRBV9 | TGTGCCAGCAGCGTAGGGTCTAGCGGGGGGGCCGCGGGAGAGACCCAGTACTTC | CASSVGSSGGAAGETQYF
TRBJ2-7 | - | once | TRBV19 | TGTGCGACTAACCCGGCGGGTGCCTACGAGCAGTACTTC | CATNPAGAYEQYF
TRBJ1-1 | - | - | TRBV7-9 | TGTGCCAGCAGCTTAGGCGGGGGAGAGGCTTTCTTT | CASSLGGGEAFF
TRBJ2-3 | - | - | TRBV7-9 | TGTGCCAGCAGCTTGGGCGGGCTTAGCACAGATACGCAGTATTTT | CASSLGGLSTDTQYF
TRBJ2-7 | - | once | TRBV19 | TGTGCCAGTAGTATAGACGGAGGGGGCATGTACGAGCAGTACTTC | CASSIDGGGMYEQYF
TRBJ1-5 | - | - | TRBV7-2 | TGTGCCAGCAGCTTAGAGGTCAGAGGACCCCAGCATTTT | CASSLEVRGPQHF
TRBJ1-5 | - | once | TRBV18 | TGTGCCAGCTCACCGGGGGGGGAACCCCAGCATTTT | CASSPGGEPQHF
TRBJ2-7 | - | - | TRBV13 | TGTGCCAGCAGCTTACAGGTTGCCTACGAGCAGTACTTC | CASSLQVAYEQYF
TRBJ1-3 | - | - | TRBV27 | TGTGCCAGCAGTTTAAAAGGGGCCAACTCTGGAAACACCATATATTTT | CASSLKGANSGNTIYF
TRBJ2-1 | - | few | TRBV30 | TGTGCCTGGGAGCTCCTCCGGACAAGTTACAATGAGCAGTTCTTC | CAWELLRTSYNEQFF
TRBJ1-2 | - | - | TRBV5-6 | TGTGCCAGCAGCTTGGGGGACAACCGCTATGGCTACACCTTC | CASSLGDNRYGYTF
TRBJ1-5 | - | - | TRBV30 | TGTGCCGAGGGGGATAGCAATCAGCCCCAGCATTTT | CAEGDSNQPQHF
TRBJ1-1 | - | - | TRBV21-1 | TGTGCCAGCAGCAAAGGTGGGACACAAATGAACACTGAAGCTTTCTTT | CASSKGGTQMNTEAFF
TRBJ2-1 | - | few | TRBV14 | TGTGCCAGCAGCCCTACGGGACAACTATACAATGAGCAGTTCTTC | CASSPTGQLYNEQFF
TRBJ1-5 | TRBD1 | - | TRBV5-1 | TGCGCCAGCAGCTTAACAGGGGAAGGACAGCCCCAGCATTTT | CASSLTGEGQPQHF
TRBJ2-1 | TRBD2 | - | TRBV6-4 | TGTGCCAGCAGTCCAATACTAGCGGGAGATTACAATGAGCAGTTCTTC | CASSPILAGDYNEQFF
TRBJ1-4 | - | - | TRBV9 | TGTGCCAGCAGCGTTGACAGCCGCCCGGGCGAAAAACTGTTTTTT | CASSVDSRPGEKLFF
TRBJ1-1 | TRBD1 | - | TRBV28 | TGTGCCAGCAGTTTATCACGGGACAGGGATGAAGCTTTCTTT | CASSLSRDRDEAFF
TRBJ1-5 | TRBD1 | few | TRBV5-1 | TGCGCCAGCAGCCCTCGGGACAGGGGAGGGGGGTATAGCAATCAGCCCCAGCATTTT | CASSPRDRGGGYSNQPQHF
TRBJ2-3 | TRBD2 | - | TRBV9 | TGTGCCAGCAGCGTGCGAGCGGGAAGCACAGATACGCAGTATTTT | CASSVRAGSTDTQYF
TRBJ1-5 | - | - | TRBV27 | TGTGCCAGCAGCGGGGGCAATCAGCCCCAGCATTTT | CASSGGNQPQHF